The source of this TCR beta chain is a study of technical replicates of blood from a handful of donors. The CDR3 consists of 17 residues. The germline gives CDR1 SGHRS, CDR2 YFSETQ. V was trimmed by 4 bases and J by 7 bases, leaving 26 bases between them. The repertoire was sequenced with immunoSEQ multiplex PCR; TCRdb's copy has only in-frame clones and lacks some. The sample holds more than 80,000 clones, 90% to 97% seen once. The receptor comes from a human donor in good health. V is TRBV5-1 and J is TRBJ1-2; D gene unclear. The sample comprised T cells isolated from PBMCs. Here the CDR3 reads CASSIFVSSAGSVGYTF. The CDR3 region has the DNA TGCGCCAGCAGCATTTTTGTCTCATCAGCCGGGTCGGTTGGCTACACCTTC.